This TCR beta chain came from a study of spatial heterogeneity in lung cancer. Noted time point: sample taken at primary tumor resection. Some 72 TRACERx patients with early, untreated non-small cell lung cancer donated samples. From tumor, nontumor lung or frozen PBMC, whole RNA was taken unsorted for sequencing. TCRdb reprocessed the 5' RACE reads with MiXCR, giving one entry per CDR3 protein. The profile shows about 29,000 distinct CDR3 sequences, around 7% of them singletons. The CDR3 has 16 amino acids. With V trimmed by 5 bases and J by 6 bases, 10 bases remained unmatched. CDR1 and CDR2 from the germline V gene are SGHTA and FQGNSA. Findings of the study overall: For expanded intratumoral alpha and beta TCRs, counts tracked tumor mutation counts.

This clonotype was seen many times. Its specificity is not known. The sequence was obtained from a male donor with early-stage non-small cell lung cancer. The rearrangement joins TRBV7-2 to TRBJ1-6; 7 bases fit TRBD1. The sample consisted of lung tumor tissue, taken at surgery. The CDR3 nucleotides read TGTGCCAGCAGCCTCAGGACAGGCACCTTTAATTCACCCCTCCACTTT. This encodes CASSLRTGTFNSPLHF.